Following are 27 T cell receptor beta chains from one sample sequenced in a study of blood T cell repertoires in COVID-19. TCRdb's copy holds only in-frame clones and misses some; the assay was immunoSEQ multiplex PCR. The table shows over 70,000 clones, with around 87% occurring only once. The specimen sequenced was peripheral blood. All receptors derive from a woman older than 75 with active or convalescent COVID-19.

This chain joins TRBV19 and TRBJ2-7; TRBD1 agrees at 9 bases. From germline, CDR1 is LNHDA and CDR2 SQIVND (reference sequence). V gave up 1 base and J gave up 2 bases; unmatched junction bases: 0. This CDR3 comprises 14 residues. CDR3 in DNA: TGTGCCAGTAGTATAGGGGACAGGGCCTACGAGCAGTACTTC. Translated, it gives CASSIGDRAYEQYF.

The CDR3 region has the DNA TGTGCCAGCAGCAACAGACAGGGGGCAAGCTATGGCTACACCTTC. This translates into CASSNRQGASYGYTF. The genes are TRBV5-4 and TRBJ1-2; TRBD1 matches 10 bases. Germline assignment: CDR1 SGHNT and CDR2 YYREEE (reference sequence). CDR3 length: 15 amino acids. With V trimmed by 4 bases and J by 4 bases, 7 bases remained unmatched. Filled out from reference TRBV5-4 and TRBJ1-2, the complete variable domain reads ETGVTQSPTHLIKTRGQQVTLRCSSQSGHNTVSWYQQALGQGPQFIFQYYREEENGRGNFPPRFSGLQFPNYSSELNVNALELDDSALYLCASSNRQGASYGYTFGSGTRLTVV.

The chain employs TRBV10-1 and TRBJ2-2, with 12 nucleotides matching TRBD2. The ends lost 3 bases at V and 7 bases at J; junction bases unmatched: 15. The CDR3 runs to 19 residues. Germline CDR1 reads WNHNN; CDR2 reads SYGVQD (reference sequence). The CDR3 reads CASSEESSGRAWRGGELFF. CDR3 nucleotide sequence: TGCGCCAGCAGTGAAGAATCTAGCGGGAGGGCCTGGCGCGGCGGGGAGCTGTTTTTT.

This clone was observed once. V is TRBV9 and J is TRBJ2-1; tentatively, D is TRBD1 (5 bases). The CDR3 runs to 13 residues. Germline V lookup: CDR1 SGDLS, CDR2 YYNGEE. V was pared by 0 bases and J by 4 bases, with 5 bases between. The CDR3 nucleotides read TGTGCCAGCAGCGTAGCAGGGTACAATGAGCAGTTCTTC. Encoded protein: CASSVAGYNEQFF.

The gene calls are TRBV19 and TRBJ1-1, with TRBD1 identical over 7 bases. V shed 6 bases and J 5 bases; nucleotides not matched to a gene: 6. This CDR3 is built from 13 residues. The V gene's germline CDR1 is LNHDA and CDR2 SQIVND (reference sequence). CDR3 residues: CASRNRGGTEAFF. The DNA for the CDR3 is TGTGCCAGTAGGAACAGGGGCGGAACTGAAGCTTTCTTT.

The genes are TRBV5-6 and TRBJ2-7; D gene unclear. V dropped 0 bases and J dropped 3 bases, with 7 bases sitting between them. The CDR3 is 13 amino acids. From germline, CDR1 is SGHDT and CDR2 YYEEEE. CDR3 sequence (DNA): TGTGCCAGCAGCTTGGCCATTAGCTACGAGCAGTACTTC. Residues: CASSLAISYEQYF.

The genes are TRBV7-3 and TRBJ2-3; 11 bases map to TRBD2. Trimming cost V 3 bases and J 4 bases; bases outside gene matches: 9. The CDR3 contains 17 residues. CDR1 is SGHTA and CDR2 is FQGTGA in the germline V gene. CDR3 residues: CASSLRPRTSGPDTQYF. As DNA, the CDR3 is TGTGCCAGCAGCTTGCGCCCTCGGACTAGCGGGCCAGATACGCAGTATTTT.

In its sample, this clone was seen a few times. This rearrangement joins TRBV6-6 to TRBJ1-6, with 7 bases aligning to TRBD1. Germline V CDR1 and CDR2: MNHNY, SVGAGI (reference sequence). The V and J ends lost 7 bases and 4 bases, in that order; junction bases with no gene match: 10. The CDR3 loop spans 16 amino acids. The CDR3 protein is CASTPTQGQYNSPLHF. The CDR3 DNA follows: TGTGCCAGCACCCCTACCCAGGGACAGTATAATTCACCCCTCCACTTT.

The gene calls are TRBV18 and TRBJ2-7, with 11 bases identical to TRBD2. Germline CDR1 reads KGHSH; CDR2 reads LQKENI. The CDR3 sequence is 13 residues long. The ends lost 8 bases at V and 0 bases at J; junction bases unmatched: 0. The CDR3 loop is CASGTSGSYEQYF. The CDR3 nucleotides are TGTGCCAGCGGGACTAGCGGCTCCTACGAGCAGTACTTC.

The CDR3: CASSSNGRTGGGYTF. The CDR3 nucleotides read TGTGCCAGCAGCTCCAACGGTCGGACAGGAGGTGGCTACACCTTC. The chain recombines TRBV11-2 with TRBJ1-2; 7 bases match TRBD1. V was clipped by 4 bases and J by 7 bases; unmatched bases: 12. CDR1 is SGHAT and CDR2 is FQNNGV in the germline V gene. The CDR3 is 15 residues long.

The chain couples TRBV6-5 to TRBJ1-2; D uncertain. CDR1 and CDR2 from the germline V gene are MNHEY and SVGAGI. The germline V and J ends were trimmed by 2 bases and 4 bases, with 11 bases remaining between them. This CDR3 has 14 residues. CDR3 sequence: CASSYTSGFYGYTF. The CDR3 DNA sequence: TGTGCCAGCAGTTACACCTCGGGATTCTATGGCTACACCTTC.

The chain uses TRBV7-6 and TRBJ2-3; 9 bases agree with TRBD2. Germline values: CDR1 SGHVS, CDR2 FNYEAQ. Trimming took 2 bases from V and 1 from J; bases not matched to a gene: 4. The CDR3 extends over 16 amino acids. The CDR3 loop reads CASSLTSGSGTDTQYF. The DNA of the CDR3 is TGTGCCAGCAGCTTAACTAGCGGGTCAGGCACAGATACGCAGTATTTT.

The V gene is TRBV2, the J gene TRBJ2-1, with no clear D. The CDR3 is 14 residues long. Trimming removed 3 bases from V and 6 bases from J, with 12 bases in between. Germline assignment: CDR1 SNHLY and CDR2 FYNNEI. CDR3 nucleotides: TGTGCCAGCAGTGAGGTTGTCGCGGTCAATGAGCAGTTCTTC. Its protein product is CASSEVVAVNEQFF.

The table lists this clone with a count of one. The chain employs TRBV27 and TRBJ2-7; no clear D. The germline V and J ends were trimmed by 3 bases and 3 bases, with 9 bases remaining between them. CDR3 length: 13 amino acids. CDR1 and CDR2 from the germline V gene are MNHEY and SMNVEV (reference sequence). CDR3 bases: TGTGCCAGCAGTTTGGGCAGAGACTACGAGCAGTACTTC. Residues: CASSLGRDYEQYF.

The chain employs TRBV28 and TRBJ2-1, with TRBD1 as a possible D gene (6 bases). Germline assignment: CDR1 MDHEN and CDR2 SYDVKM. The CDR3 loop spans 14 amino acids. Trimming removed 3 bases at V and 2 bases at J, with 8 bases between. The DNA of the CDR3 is TGTGCCAGCAGTTTGGGGACAACCTACAATGAGCAGTTCTTC. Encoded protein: CASSLGTTYNEQFF.

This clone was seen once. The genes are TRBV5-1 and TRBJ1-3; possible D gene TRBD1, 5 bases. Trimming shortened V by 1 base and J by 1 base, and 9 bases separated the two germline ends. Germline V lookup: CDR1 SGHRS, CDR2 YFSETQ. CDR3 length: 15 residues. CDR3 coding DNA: TGCGCCAGCAGCTTGTTTTCAGGGTCTGGAAACACCATATATTTT. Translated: CASSLFSGSGNTIYF.

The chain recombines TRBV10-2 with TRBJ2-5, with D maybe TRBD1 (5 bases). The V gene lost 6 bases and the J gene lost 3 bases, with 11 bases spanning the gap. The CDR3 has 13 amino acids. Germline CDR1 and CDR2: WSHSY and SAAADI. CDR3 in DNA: TGCGCCAGCAGCACAGGTCCTGAAGAGACCCAGTACTTC. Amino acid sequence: CASSTGPEETQYF.

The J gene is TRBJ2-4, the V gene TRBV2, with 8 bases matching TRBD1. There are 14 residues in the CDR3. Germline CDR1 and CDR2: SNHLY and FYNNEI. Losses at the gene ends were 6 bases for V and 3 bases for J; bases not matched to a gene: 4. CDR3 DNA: TGTGCCAGCAGCGAGGACAGGGTCAAAAACATTCAGTACTTC. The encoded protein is CASSEDRVKNIQYF.

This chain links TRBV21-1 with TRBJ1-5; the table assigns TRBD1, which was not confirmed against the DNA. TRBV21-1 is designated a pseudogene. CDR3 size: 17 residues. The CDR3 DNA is TGTGCCAGCAGCTCCCCGGGACAGTTTAATAGCAATCAGCCCCAGCATTTT. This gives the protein CASSSPGQFNSNQPQHF.

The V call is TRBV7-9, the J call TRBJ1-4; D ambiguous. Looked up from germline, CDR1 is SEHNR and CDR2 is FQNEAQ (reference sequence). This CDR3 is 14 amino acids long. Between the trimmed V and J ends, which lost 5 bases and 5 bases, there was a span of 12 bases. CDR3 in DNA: TGTGCCAGCAGCGATCCCGGGGTGAATGAAAAACTGTTTTTT. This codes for CASSDPGVNEKLFF. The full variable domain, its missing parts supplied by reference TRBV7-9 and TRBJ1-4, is DTGVSQNPRHKITKRGQNVTFRCDPISEHNRLYWYRQTLGQGPEFLTYFQNEAQLEKSRLLSDRFSAERPKGSFSTLEIQRTEQGDSAMYLCASSDPGVNEKLFFGSGTQLSVL.

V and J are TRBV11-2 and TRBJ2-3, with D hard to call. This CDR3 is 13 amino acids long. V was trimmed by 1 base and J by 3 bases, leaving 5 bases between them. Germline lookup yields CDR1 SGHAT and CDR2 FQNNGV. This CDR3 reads CASSLGSTDTQYF. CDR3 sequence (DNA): TGTGCCAGCAGCTTAGGCAGTACAGATACGCAGTATTTT.

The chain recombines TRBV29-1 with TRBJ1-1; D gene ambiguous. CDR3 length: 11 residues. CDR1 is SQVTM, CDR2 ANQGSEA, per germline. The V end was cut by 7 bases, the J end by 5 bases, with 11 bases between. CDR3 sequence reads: CSAEGGTEAFF. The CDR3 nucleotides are TGCAGCGCCGAAGGCGGGACTGAAGCTTTCTTT.

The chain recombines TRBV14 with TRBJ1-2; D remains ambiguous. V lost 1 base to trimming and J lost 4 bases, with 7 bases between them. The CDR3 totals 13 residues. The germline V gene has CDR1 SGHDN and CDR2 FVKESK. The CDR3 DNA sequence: TGTGCCAGCAGCCAAGGTTCCTCCTATGGCTACACCTTC. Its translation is CASSQGSSYGYTF.

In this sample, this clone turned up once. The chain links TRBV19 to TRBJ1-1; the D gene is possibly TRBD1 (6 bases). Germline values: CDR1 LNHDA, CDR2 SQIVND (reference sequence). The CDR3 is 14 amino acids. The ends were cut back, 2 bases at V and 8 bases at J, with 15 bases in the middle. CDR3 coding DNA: TGTGCCAGTAGTATATCCGCCGGGACATTAGAAGCTTTCTTT. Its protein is CASSISAGTLEAFF.

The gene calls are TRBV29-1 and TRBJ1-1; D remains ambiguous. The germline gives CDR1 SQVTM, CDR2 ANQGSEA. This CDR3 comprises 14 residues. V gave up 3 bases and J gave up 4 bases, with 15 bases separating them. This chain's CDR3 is CSVDKEGGATEAFF. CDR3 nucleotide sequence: TGCAGCGTTGACAAAGAGGGTGGTGCCACTGAAGCTTTCTTT.

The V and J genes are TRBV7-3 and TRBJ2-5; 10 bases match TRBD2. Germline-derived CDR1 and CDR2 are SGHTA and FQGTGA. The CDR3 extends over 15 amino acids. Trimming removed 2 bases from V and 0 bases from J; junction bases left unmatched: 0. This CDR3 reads CASSLGLADQETQYF. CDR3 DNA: TGTGCCAGCAGCTTAGGACTAGCGGACCAAGAGACCCAGTACTTC.

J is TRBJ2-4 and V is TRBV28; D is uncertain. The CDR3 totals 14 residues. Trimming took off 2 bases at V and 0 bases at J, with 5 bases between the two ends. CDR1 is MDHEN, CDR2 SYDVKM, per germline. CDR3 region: CASSLEIAKNIQYF. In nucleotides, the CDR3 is TGTGCCAGCAGTTTAGAGATAGCCAAAAACATTCAGTACTTC.